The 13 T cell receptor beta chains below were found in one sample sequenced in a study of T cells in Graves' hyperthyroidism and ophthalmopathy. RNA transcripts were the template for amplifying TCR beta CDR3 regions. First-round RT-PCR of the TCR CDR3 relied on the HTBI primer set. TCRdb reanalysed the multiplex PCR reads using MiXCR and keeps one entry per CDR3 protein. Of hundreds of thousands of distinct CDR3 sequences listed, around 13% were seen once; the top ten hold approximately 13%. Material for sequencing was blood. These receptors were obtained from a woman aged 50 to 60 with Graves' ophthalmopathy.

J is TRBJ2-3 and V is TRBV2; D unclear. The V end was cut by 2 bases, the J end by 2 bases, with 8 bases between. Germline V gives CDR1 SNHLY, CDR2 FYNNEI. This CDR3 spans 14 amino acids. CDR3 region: CASSESTYTDTQYF. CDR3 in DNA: TGTGCCAGCAGTGAATCTACATACACAGATACGCAGTATTTT. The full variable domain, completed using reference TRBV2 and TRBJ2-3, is EPEVTQTPSHQVTQMGQEVILRCVPISNHLYFYWYRQILGQKVEFLVSFYNNEISEKSEIFDDQFSVERPDGSNFTLKIRSTKLEDSAMYFCASSESTYTDTQYFGPGTRLTVL.

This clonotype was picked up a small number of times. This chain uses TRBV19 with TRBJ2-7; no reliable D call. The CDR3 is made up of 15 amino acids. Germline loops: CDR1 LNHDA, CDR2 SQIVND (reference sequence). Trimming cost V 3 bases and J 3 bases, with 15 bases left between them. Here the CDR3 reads CASSIVRATLYEQYF. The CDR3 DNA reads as TGTGCCAGTAGTATCGTCCGGGCCACCCTCTACGAGCAGTACTTC.

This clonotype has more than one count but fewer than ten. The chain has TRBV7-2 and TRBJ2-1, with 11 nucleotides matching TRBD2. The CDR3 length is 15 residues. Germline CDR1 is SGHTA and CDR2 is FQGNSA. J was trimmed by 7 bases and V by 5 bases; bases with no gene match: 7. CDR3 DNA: TGTGCCAGCAGCCTACTAGCGGGAGCTTGGAATGAGCAGTTCTTC. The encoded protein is CASSLLAGAWNEQFF. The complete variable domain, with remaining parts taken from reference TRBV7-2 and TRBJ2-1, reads GAGVSQSPSNKVTEKGKDVELRCDPISGHTALYWYRQSLGQGLEFLIYFQGNSAPDKSGLPSDRFSAERTGGSVSTLTIQRTQQEDSAVYLCASSLLAGAWNEQFFGPGTRLTVL.

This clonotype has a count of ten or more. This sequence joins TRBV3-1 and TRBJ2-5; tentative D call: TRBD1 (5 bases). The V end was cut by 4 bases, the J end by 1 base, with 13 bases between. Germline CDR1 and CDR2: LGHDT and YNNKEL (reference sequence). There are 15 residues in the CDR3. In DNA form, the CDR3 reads TGTGCCAGCAGCCCCGATAAGGGGTTCCAAGAGACCCAGTACTTC. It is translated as CASSPDKGFQETQYF.

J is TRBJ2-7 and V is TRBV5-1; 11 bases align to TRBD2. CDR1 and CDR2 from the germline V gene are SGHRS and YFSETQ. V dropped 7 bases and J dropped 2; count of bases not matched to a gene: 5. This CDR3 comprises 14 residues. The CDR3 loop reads CASRRLAGTYEQYF. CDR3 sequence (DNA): TGCGCCAGCCGGAGACTAGCGGGGACCTACGAGCAGTACTTC.

The CDR3 is CASSPGTSVYTGELFF. In nucleotides, the CDR3 is TGTGCCAGCAGCCCAGGGACTAGCGTGTACACCGGGGAGCTGTTTTTT. V is TRBV7-6 and J is TRBJ2-2, with TRBD2 matching over 10 bases. Per the germline V gene, CDR1 is SGHVS and CDR2 is FNYEAQ. After removal of 5 bases from V and 3 bases from J, the junction contained 6 bases not matched to a gene. The CDR3 is 16 amino acids. Full variable domain (outside the CDR3, taken from reference TRBV7-6 and TRBJ2-2): GAGVSQSPRYKVTKRGQDVALRCDPISGHVSLYWYRQALGQGPEFLTYFNYEAQQDKSGLPNDRFSAERPEGSISTLTIQRTEQRDSAMYRCASSPGTSVYTGELFFGEGSRLTVL.

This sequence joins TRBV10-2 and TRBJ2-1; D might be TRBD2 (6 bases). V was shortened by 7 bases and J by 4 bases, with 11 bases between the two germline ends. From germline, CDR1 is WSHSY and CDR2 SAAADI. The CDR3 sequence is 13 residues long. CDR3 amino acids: CASTTGVYNEQFF. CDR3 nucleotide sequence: TGCGCCAGCACTACGGGAGTATACAATGAGCAGTTCTTC.

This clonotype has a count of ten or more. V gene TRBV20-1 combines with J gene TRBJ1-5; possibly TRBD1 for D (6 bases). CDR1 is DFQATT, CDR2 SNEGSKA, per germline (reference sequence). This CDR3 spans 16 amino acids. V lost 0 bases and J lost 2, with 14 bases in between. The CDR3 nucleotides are TGCAGTGCTAGAGATTTTGAACAGGGAGGCAATCAGCCCCAGCATTTT. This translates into CSARDFEQGGNQPQHF.

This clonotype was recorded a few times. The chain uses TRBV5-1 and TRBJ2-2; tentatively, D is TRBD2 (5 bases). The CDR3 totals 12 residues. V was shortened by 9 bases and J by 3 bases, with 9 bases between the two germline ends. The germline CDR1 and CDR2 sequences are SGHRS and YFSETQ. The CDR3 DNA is TGCGCCATCGAGGGAGACACCGGGGAGCTGTTTTTT. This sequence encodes CAIEGDTGELFF.

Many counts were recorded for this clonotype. CDR3 DNA: TGTGCCAGCAGTTTGTTCTACCGGGCCACTTATGGCTACACCTTC. This gives the protein CASSLFYRATYGYTF. V usage is TRBV27 and J usage is TRBJ1-2; no clear D. The length of the CDR3 is 15 residues. V was shortened by 3 bases and J by 5 bases, with 16 bases between the two germline ends. Germline-derived CDR1 and CDR2 are MNHEY and SMNVEV (reference sequence).

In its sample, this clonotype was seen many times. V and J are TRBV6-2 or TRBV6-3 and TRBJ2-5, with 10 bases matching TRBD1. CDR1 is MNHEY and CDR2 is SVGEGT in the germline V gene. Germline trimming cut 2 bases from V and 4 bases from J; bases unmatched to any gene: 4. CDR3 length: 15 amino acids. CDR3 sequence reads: CASSYRDRGGETQYF. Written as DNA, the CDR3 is TGTGCCAGCAGTTACCGGGACAGGGGCGGAGAGACCCAGTACTTC.

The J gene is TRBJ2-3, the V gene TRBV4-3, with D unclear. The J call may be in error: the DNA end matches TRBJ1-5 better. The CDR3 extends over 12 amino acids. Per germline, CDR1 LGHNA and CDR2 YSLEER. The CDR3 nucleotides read TGCGCCAGCAGCCAAGCTCCAGATACGCAGCATTTT. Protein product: CASSQAPDTQHF.

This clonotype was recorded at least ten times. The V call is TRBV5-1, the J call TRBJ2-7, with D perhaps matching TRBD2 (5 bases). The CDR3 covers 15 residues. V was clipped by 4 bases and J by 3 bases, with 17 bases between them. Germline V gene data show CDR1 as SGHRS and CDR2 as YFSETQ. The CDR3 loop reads CASSLREGSVYEQYF. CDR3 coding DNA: TGCGCCAGCAGCCTGAGGGAAGGGTCAGTCTACGAGCAGTACTTC.